The rows below give T cell receptor beta chains drawn from one sample of a study of OX40 agonist ivuxolimab in advanced cancers. The protocol was immunoSEQ multiplex PCR, while the TCRdb copy is restricted to in-frame clones and leaves out a portion. The table records about 8,900 clones, approximately 70% of them present only once. Source: CD4+ or CD8+ T cells sorted from blood, taken in a trial of the OX40 agonist ivuxolimab. These receptors all stem from an adult with an advanced solid tumor such as melanoma, head and neck, liver or kidney cancer. Both conserved end residues are part of each CDR3. A D gene is named only where the DNA matches it firmly. The size of a clone is reported for some rows only, either as once, few or many, or as a class for expanded clones.

medium-sized - 15 TRBJ1-1 TRBV4-3 TGCGCCAGCAGCCAAGCGGGACTGTCGAACACTGAAGCTTTCTTT CASSQAGLSNTEAFF
- TRBD2 16 TRBJ2-1 TRBV19 TGTGCCAGTAGTCTCCGTGGGCGGGGGGGCCGATTTGAGCAGTTCTTC CASSLRGRGGRFEQFF
few - 11 TRBJ2-7 TRBV5-3 TGTGCCAGCAGCTTGCGGGACGAGCAGTACTTC CASSLRDEQYF
- TRBD1 14 TRBJ2-1 TRBV10-1 TGCGCCAGCAGTGAGGCAGGGGGATTGAATGAGCAGTTCTTC CASSEAGGLNEQFF
- - 14 TRBJ1-1 TRBV27 TGTGCCAGCAGTTCCCCAGGGCTCAACACTGAAGCTTTCTTT CASSSPGLNTEAFF
- TRBD1 16 TRBJ1-1 TRBV28 TGTGCCAGCACCAGGGACAGGGGGACTTTGTTGACTGAAGCTTTCTTT CASTRDRGTLLTEAFF
- - 16 TRBJ2-7 TRBV27 TGTGCCAGCAGTTTACTAGGACAGCGGAAGACCTACGAGCAGTACTTC CASSLLGQRKTYEQYF
- - 13 TRBJ1-6 TRBV13 TGTGCCAGCAGTCTGGGGACCCAACCACCCCTCCACTTT CASSLGTQPPLHF
- - 14 TRBJ2-2 TRBV28 TGTGCCACCCAGACAGATGCGAACACCGGGGAGCTGTTTTTT CATQTDANTGELFF
few TRBD2 18 TRBJ2-3 TRBV10-3 TGTGCCATCAGTGGAGCTAGCGGGAGGGCCGAGGGCACAGATACGCAGTATTTT CAISGASGRAEGTDTQYF
- - 13 TRBJ1-1 TRBV11-3 TGTGCCAGCAGCTTCGGTAGTGACAGAGAAGCTTTCTTT CASSFGSDREAFF
- TRBD1 14 TRBJ2-7 TRBV10-3 TGTGCCGCCATGTCCGGGACAGTAGCCTACGAGCAGTACTTC CAAMSGTVAYEQYF
- - 14 TRBJ2-7 TRBV7-9 TGTGCCAGCAGCCCCGGAGGGAACTCCTACGAGCAGTACTTC CASSPGGNSYEQYF
- - 13 TRBJ2-1 TRBV28 TGTGCCAGCAGTTTAAGTGGCGCCCGGGAGCAGTTCTTC CASSLSGAREQFF
- - 13 TRBJ2-1 TRBV27 TGTGCCAGCAGTCTCCCCGCCGCCAATGAGCAGTTCTTC CASSLPAANEQFF
- TRBD1 12 TRBJ1-1 TRBV11-2 TGTGCCAGCACTTGGGGCACAGGGGCGGCTTTCTTT CASTWGTGAAFF
- TRBD2 16 TRBJ2-5 TRBV9 TGTGCCAGCAGCTTAAGAGCGGGAGAGGGGATGGAGACCCAGTACTTC CASSLRAGEGMETQYF
few TRBD1 16 TRBJ1-6 TRBV14 TGTGCCAGCAGCCAAGAATGGACAGGCACTAATTCACCCCTCCACTTT CASSQEWTGTNSPLHF
few TRBD1 14 TRBJ2-7 TRBV7-9 TGTGCCAGCAGCCCCCGGGACAGGGGCAATAGACAGTACTTC CASSPRDRGNRQYF
- - 15 TRBJ1-2 TRBV6-5 TGTGCCAGCACTGGATCGGGCAGGGGTAACTATGGCTACACCTTC CASTGSGRGNYGYTF
- TRBD1 14 TRBJ2-7 TRBV6-5 TGTGCCAGCAGACGACAGGGTATGGTATACGAGCAGTACTTC CASRRQGMVYEQYF
- - 16 TRBJ1-2 TRBV4-3 TGCGCCAGCAGCCAAGATCTCCTGGACAGAAGCTATGGCTACACCTTC CASSQDLLDRSYGYTF
few - 12 TRBJ1-3 TRBV6-1 TGTGCCAGCAGTTATTCTGGAAACACCATATATTTT CASSYSGNTIYF
- - 9 TRBJ1-2 TRBV29-1 TGCAGCGTTGATTTGGGCTACACCTTC CSVDLGYTF
- - 14 TRBJ1-1 TRBV2 TGTGCCAGCAGTGATGAGGGGGAGGTCACTGAAGCTTTCTTT CASSDEGEVTEAFF
- TRBD1 17 TRBJ1-5 TRBV28 TGTGCCAGCAGTCCTTACCTAGACGGGACAGGGATCCAGCCCCAGCATTTT CASSPYLDGTGIQPQHF
- - 14 TRBJ2-7 TRBV6-5 TGTGCCAGCAGTCCACGGGACGGCGCCTACGAGCAGTACTTC CASSPRDGAYEQYF
- - 14 TRBJ1-1 TRBV7-9 TGTGCCAGCAGCATGAGCGGGCAGGGTGTTGAAGCTTTCTTT CASSMSGQGVEAFF
few - 16 TRBJ2-5 TRBV10-3 TGTGCCATCAGTGAGGGGCTCATGGGTGTCAGGGAGACCCAGTACTTC CAISEGLMGVRETQYF
- - 15 TRBJ2-2 TRBV4-1 TGCGCCAGCAGCCAAGATCGCCGGATAACGGGGGAGCTGTTTTTT CASSQDRRITGELFF
- TRBD1 13 TRBJ1-2 TRBV27 TGTGCCAGCAGGGCGACAGGGGGAGACGGCTACACCTTC CASRATGGDGYTF
once - 15 TRBJ2-3 TRBV13 TGTGCCAGCAGCTTAAGAGCATTTAGCACAGATACGCAGTATTTT CASSLRAFSTDTQYF
- - 15 TRBJ1-2 TRBV4-3 TGCGCCAGCAGCCAAGATTGGAGCAGCCCCTATGGCTACACCTTC CASSQDWSSPYGYTF
- TRBD1 13 TRBJ1-1 TRBV29-1 TGCAGCGCCGTGGGACAGCCGAACACTGAAGCTTTCTTT CSAVGQPNTEAFF
- - 16 TRBJ2-7 TRBV7-9 TGTGCCAGCAGCTTAGCGCAGGGCACCGGTTCTCGGGAGCAGTACTTC CASSLAQGTGSREQYF
- - 13 TRBJ2-5 TRBV5-1 TGCGCCAGCAGCTTGGTCCAGTGGGAGACCCAGTACTTC CASSLVQWETQYF
- TRBD1 16 TRBJ2-3 TRBV10-2 TGCGCCAGCAGTGATCGAGACAGGGCTAGCACAGATACGCAGTATTTT CASSDRDRASTDTQYF
medium-sized TRBD2 16 TRBJ2-1 TRBV7-3 TGTGCCAGCAGCCTCTTAATAGCGGGCGTTGACAATGAGCAGTTCTTC CASSLLIAGVDNEQFF
- - 13 TRBJ2-2 TRBV5-1 TGCGCCAGCAGCTTCGGGTTCACCGGGGAGCTGTTTTTT CASSFGFTGELFF
few TRBD1 16 TRBJ1-5 TRBV15 TGTGCCACCAGCAGAGATTGGGGACAGAGCAATCAGCCCCAGCATTTT CATSRDWGQSNQPQHF
- TRBD1 13 TRBJ1-2 TRBV2 TGTGCCAGTAAAGAACGGACAGGAGAAGGCTACACCTTC CASKERTGEGYTF
- - 14 TRBJ2-2 TRBV5-4 TGTGCCTGCAGGGACGGAACGAACACCGGGGAGCTGTTTTTT CACRDGTNTGELFF
- TRBD2 15 TRBJ2-3 TRBV9 TGTGCCAGCAGCGATAGCGGGAGGCCCGGAGATACGCAGTATTTT CASSDSGRPGDTQYF
- - 11 TRBJ1-1 TRBV20-1 TGCAGTGCCTTGAGGGATTCTGAAGCTTTCTTT CSALRDSEAFF
- - 11 TRBJ1-1 TRBV6-1 TGTGCCAGCCACAGGTACCCTGAAGCTTTCTTT CASHRYPEAFF
few TRBD1 15 TRBJ1-6 TRBV6-5 TGTGCCAGCAGTTACTCAGGGACAGGGCTTTCACCCCTCCACTTT CASSYSGTGLSPLHF